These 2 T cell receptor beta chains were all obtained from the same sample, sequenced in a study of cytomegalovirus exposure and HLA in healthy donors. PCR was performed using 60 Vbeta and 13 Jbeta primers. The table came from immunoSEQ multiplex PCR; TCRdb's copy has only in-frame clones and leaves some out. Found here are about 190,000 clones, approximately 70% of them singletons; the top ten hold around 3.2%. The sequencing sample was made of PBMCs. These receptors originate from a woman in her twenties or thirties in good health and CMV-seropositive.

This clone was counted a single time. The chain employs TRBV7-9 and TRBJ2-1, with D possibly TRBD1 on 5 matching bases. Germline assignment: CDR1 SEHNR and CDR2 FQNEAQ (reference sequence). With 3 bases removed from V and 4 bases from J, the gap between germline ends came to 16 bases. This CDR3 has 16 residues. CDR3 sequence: CASSLQNYQGYNEQFF. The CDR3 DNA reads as TGTGCCAGCAGCTTGCAAAACTATCAGGGATACAATGAGCAGTTCTTC.

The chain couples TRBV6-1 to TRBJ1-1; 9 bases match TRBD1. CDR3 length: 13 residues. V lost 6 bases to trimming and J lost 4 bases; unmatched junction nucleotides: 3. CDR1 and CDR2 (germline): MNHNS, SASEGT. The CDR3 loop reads CASRGQGRTEAFF. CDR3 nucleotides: TGTGCCAGCAGGGGACAGGGACGCACTGAAGCTTTCTTT.